Below are 14 T cell receptor beta chains sequenced from a single sample in a study of blood T cell repertoires in COVID-19. Profiling relied on immunoSEQ multiplex PCR, and the TCRdb table lists in-frame clones only, not all of them. This table holds about 81,000 clones, around 80% found once. Source material: peripheral blood. The receptors were sampled from a human donor in a cohort sampled during active COVID-19.

This clone was seen only once. V usage is TRBV27 and J usage is TRBJ1-2; D is possibly TRBD1 (6 bases). With 8 bases removed from V and 5 bases from J, the gap between germline ends came to 18 bases. The CDR3 extends over 14 amino acids. Germline V gene lookup returns CDR1 MNHEY and CDR2 SMNVEV (reference sequence). As DNA, the CDR3 is TGTGCCAGCCGCCAGCTGGGGGCCGCTTATGGCTACACCTTC. Its protein product is CASRQLGAAYGYTF.

V gene TRBV6-5 combines with J gene TRBJ2-1, with 7 bases fitting TRBD2. The CDR3 sequence is 14 residues long. Germline V lookup: CDR1 MNHEY, CDR2 SVGAGI. Unmatched junction bases numbered 5, after V lost 7 bases and J lost 2 bases. CDR3 nucleotides: TGTGCCAGCACCTCGGGGGGAACCTACAATGAGCAGTTCTTC. Translating it yields CASTSGGTYNEQFF.

The chain recombines TRBV18 with TRBJ2-1; 8 nucleotides agree with TRBD1. Losses at the gene ends were 0 bases for V and 4 bases for J; bases not matched to a gene: 8. Per germline, CDR1 KGHSH and CDR2 LQKENI. This CDR3 is built from 17 residues. CDR3 nucleotide sequence: TGTGCCAGCTCACCACCGGTGGGCAGGGGGCTATACAATGAGCAGTTCTTC. Its protein is CASSPPVGRGLYNEQFF. The full variable domain, its missing parts supplied by reference TRBV18 and TRBJ2-1, is NAGVMQNPRHLVRRRGQEARLRCSPMKGHSHVYWYRQLPEEGLKFMVYLQKENIIDESGMPKERFSAEFPKEGPSILRIQQVVRGDSAAYFCASSPPVGRGLYNEQFFGPGTRLTVL.

The rearrangement links TRBV7-2 to TRBJ1-2; weak D call: TRBD1 (5 bases). V lost 5 bases, J lost 4 bases, and 14 bases lay in between. Germline V gene data show CDR1 as SGHTA and CDR2 as FQGNSA. The CDR3 has 14 amino acids. CDR3 loop: CASSPVGGVYGYTF. CDR3 in DNA: TGTGCCAGCAGCCCCGTGGGGGGGGTCTATGGCTACACCTTC.

The rearrangement links TRBV15 to TRBJ1-6; unclear D gene. The CDR3 runs 15 residues. Germline V lookup: CDR1 LNHNV, CDR2 YYDKDF (reference sequence). Trimming took off 0 bases at V and 10 bases at J, with 13 bases between the two ends. The DNA for the CDR3 is TGTGCCACCAGCAGAGATCCGGGGTCTCCCTCACCCCTCCACTTT. Encoded protein: CATSRDPGSPSPLHF.

This clone turned up a few times. The rearrangement links TRBV5-1 to TRBJ2-7; possible D gene TRBD1, 6 bases. The CDR3 consists of 15 residues. V was shortened by 3 bases and J by 0 bases, with 13 bases between the two germline ends. From germline, CDR1 is SGHRS and CDR2 YFSETQ. CDR3 coding DNA: TGCGCCAGCAGCTCCGGACAGACGAGCTCCTACGAGCAGTACTTC. This gives the protein CASSSGQTSSYEQYF.

This rearrangement joins TRBV7-8 to TRBJ2-3; D perhaps matches TRBD1 (5 bases). This CDR3 contains 13 residues. V dropped 5 bases and J dropped 5 bases, with 11 bases sitting between them. Per the germline V gene, CDR1 is SGHVS and CDR2 is FQNEAQ. CDR3 bases: TGTGCCAGCAGCGCTCAGGGTAGAGATACGCAGTATTTT. Residues: CASSAQGRDTQYF.

The chain uses TRBV2 and TRBJ2-7, with unresolved D. The CDR3 loop spans 14 amino acids. The V and J ends lost 3 bases and 3 bases respectively, with 12 bases between them. In germline, CDR1 is SNHLY, CDR2 FYNNEI. The CDR3 protein is CASSEAMGYYEQYF. The CDR3 coding sequence is TGTGCCAGCAGTGAGGCGATGGGCTACTACGAGCAGTACTTC.

The chain employs TRBV7-6 and TRBJ1-4, with a possible D match to TRBD1 (5 bases). There are 14 residues in the CDR3. From germline, CDR1 is SGHVS and CDR2 FNYEAQ. V was trimmed by 4 bases and J by 4 bases, leaving 10 bases between them. The CDR3 nucleotides read TGTGCCAGCAGCTCAGCGCAGGGTAATGAAAAACTGTTTTTT. Translating gives CASSSAQGNEKLFF.

The chain combines TRBV7-2 with TRBJ2-7; the D gene is possibly TRBD2 (5 bases). The CDR3 contains 13 residues. V was cut by 1 base and J by 7 bases, with 11 bases left in between. The germline CDR1 and CDR2 sequences are SGHTA and FQGNSA. CDR3 sequence (DNA): TGTGCCAGCAGCTTAGGACTACTGGTGGAGCAGTACTTC. Its protein product is CASSLGLLVEQYF.

The genes are TRBV5-1 and TRBJ2-1; 7 bases match TRBD2. Germline V gene data show CDR1 as SGHRS and CDR2 as YFSETQ. The CDR3 is 13 amino acids. V dropped 7 bases and J dropped 6; count of bases not matched to a gene: 7. As DNA, the CDR3 is TGCGCCAGCCGACAGCGGGGAAGCAATGAGCAGTTCTTC. This sequence encodes CASRQRGSNEQFF. The whole variable domain, remainder taken from reference TRBV5-1 and TRBJ2-1, is KAGVTQTPRYLIKTRGQQVTLSCSPISGHRSVSWYQQTPGQGLQFLFEYFSETQRNKGNFPGRFSGRQFSNSRSEMNVSTLELGDSALYLCASRQRGSNEQFFGPGTRLTVL.

The chain recombines TRBV5-5 with TRBJ1-5, with D possibly matching TRBD1 (5 bases). Germline V gene lookup returns CDR1 SGHKS and CDR2 YYEKEE (reference sequence). Trimming cost V 0 bases and J 4 bases, with 14 bases left between them. The CDR3 runs 16 residues. The DNA for the CDR3 is TGTGCCAGCAGCTTGGCCGGAATAGGGGTTAATCAGCCCCAGCATTTT. The encoded protein is CASSLAGIGVNQPQHF.

The rearrangement joins TRBV14 to TRBJ2-3; no firm D call. V lost 0 bases and J 0 bases, leaving 10 bases between the germline ends. This CDR3 has 16 amino acids. Germline CDR1 reads SGHDN; CDR2 reads FVKESK. The CDR3 spells CASSQEVRRSTDTQYF. CDR3 in DNA: TGTGCCAGCAGCCAAGAGGTGAGGAGAAGCACAGATACGCAGTATTTT.

This chain links TRBV19 with TRBJ1-5, with 7 bases lining up with TRBD1. This CDR3 is built from 14 residues. Germline CDR1 LNHDA, CDR2 SQIVND (reference sequence). Trimming removed 6 bases from V and 6 bases from J; junction bases left unmatched: 8. Written as DNA, the CDR3 is TGTGCCAGTAGGGAACAGGGGATAGGTCAGCCCCAGCATTTT. Amino acid sequence: CASREQGIGQPQHF.